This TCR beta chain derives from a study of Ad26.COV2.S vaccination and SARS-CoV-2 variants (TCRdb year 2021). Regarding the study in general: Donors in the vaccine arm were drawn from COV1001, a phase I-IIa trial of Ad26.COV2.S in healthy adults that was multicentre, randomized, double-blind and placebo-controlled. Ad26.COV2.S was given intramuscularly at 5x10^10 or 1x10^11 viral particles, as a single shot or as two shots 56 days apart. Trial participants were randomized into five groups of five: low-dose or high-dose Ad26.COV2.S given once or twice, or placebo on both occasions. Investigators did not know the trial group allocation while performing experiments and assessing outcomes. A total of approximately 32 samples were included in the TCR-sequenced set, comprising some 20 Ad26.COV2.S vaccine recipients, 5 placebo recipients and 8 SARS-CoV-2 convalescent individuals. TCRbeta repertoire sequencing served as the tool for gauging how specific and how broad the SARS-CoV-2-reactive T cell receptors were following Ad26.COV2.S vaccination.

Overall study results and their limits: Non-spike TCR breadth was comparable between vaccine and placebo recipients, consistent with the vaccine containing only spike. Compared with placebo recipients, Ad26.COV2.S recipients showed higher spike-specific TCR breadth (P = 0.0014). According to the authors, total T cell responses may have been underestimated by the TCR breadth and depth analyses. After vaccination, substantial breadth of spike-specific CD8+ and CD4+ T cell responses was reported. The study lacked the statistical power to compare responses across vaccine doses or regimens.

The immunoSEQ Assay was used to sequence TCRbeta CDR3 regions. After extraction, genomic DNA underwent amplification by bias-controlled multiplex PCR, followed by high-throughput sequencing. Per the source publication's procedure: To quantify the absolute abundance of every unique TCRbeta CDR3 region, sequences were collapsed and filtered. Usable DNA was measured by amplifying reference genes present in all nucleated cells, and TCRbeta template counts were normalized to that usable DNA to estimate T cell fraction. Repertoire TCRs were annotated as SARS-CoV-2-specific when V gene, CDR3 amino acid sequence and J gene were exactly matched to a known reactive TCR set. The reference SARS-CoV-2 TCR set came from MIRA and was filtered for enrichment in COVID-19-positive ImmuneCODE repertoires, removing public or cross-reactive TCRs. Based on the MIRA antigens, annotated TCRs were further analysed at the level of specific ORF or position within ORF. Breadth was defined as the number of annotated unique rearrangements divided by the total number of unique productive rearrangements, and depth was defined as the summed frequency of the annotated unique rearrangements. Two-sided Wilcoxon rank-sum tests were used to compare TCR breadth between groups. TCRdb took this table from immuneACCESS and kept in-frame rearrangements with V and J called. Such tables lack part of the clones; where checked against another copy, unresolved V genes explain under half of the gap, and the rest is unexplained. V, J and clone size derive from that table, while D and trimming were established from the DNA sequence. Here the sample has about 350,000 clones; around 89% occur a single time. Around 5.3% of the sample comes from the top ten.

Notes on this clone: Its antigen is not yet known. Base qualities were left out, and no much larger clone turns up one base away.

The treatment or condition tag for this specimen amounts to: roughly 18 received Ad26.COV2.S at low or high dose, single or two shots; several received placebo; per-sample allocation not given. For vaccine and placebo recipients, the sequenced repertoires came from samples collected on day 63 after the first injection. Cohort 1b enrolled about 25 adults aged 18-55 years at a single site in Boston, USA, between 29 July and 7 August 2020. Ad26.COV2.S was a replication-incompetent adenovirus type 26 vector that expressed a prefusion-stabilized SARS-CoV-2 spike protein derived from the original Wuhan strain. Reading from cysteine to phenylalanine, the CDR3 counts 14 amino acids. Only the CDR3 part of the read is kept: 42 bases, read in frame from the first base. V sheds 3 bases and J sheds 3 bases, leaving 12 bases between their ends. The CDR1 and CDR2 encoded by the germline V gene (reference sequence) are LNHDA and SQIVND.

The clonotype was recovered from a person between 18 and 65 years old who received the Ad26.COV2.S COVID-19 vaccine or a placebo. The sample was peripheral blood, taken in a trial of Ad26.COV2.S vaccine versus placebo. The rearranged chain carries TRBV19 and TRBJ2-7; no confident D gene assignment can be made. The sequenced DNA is TGTGCCAGTAGTATCTCTCCGCGCGACTACGAGCAGTACTTC. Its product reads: CASSISPRDYEQYF.